These 10 T cell receptor beta chains were sequenced from one sample in a study of blood T cell repertoires in COVID-19 (dated by TCRdb to 2018 to 2021). The library came from the immunoSEQ multiplex PCR assay. TCRdb holds this immuneACCESS table with in-frame rearrangements only. Some clones are missing; in checked studies, unresolved V genes explain under half, and the rest has no known cause. For this sample the table gives 250,000 to 350,000 clones, of which around 86% were detected only once. The ten top clones hold around 2.1% of the sample. Sequencing was carried out using peripheral blood. The origin of the receptors is a woman in her twenties or thirties who had recovered from COVID-19.

In the case of this clone: An end of the junction differs from the germline gene, which may be a read error. J is TRBJ2-7 and V is TRBV7-9; D is perhaps TRBD2 (6 bases). In germline, CDR1 is SEHNR, CDR2 FQNEAQ (reference sequence). The CDR3 extends over 13 amino acids. CDR3 in amino acids: CASSLGDSTDEHF. Written as DNA, the CDR3 is TGTGCCAGCAGCTTAGGGGACTCGACCGATGAGCACTTC.

The CDR3 DNA reads as TGTGCCAGCAGTCGTAACCGAGGCACAGATACGCAGTATTTT. Its translation is CASSRNRGTDTQYF. This chain links TRBV6-6 with TRBJ2-3; D gene ambiguous. From germline, CDR1 is MNHNY and CDR2 SVGAGI (reference sequence). Between the trimmed V and J ends, which lost 5 bases and 1 base, there was a span of 10 bases. The CDR3 extends over 14 amino acids.

The CDR3 DNA reads TGTGCCAGCAGCTTTTTCAGGGGCTCCTACAATGAGCAGTTCTTC. Translated, it gives CASSFFRGSYNEQFF. The V call is TRBV11-2, the J call TRBJ2-1, with D perhaps matching TRBD1 (6 bases). Between the trimmed V and J ends, which lost 3 bases and 0 bases, there was a span of 9 bases. CDR3 size: 15 residues. CDR1 and CDR2 from the germline V gene are SGHAT and FQNNGV. The variable domain in full, with the rest retrieved from reference TRBV11-2 and TRBJ2-1, is EAGVAQSPRYKIIEKRQSVAFWCNPISGHATLYWYQQILGQGPKLLIQFQNNGVVDDSQLPKDRFSAERLKGVDSTLKIQPAKLEDSAVYLCASSFFRGSYNEQFFGPGTRLTVL.

The gene calls are TRBV9 and TRBJ2-1; 11 positions agree with TRBD2. The CDR3 is 15 amino acids. Trimming cost V 4 bases and J 7 bases; bases outside gene matches: 7. Germline V gene sequence: CDR1 SGDLS, CDR2 YYNGEE. Here the CDR3 reads CASSSTSSGRNEQFF. CDR3 DNA: TGTGCCAGCAGCTCCACTTCTAGCGGGAGGAATGAGCAGTTCTTC.

In this sample, this clone turned up a few times. The chain combines TRBV19 with TRBJ1-1; D gene unclear. CDR1 is LNHDA, CDR2 SQIVND, per germline (reference sequence). Trimming left V 4 bases short and J 1 base short, with 10 bases between. This CDR3 region has 14 residues. The CDR3 nucleotides are TGTGCCAGTAGTAATTCGGGATCGAACACTGAAGCTTTCTTT. Translated: CASSNSGSNTEAFF. The full variable domain, its missing parts supplied by reference TRBV19 and TRBJ1-1, is DGGITQSPKYLFRKEGQNVTLSCEQNLNHDAMYWYRQDPGQGLRLIYYSQIVNDFQKGDIAEGYSVSREKKESFPLTVTSAQKNPTAFYLCASSNSGSNTEAFFGQGTRLTVV.

For the CDR3, the DNA is TGTGCCAGCAGCCAACATCAACCGGGACAGAGAGAAGGTGAGCAGTTCTTC. Amino acid sequence: CASSQHQPGQREGEQFF. The chain recombines TRBV3-1 (or the pseudogene TRBV3-2) with TRBJ2-1, with TRBD1 matching 7 bases. The length of the CDR3 is 17 residues. The V gene end was trimmed by 2 bases and the J gene end by 9 bases; junction bases not matched to a gene: 16. The V gene's germline CDR1 is LGHDT and CDR2 YNNKEL (reference sequence).

The CDR3 region is CASSDPVQGEQFF. CDR3 coding DNA: TGTGCCAGCAGCGACCCCGTGCAGGGTGAGCAGTTCTTC. This chain joins TRBV7-9 and TRBJ2-1; a weak D match, TRBD1 (5 bases). Trimming removed 5 bases from V and 9 bases from J, with 14 bases in between. The CDR3 runs 13 residues. The germline gives CDR1 SEHNR, CDR2 FQNEAQ (reference sequence).

The chain links TRBV10-3 to TRBJ2-7; 7 bases fit TRBD1. J gave up 0 bases and V 9 bases, and 11 bases lay outside the gene matches. The CDR3 has 15 residues. The V gene's germline CDR1 is ENHRY and CDR2 SYGVKD. CDR3 DNA sequence: TGTGCCATGAGTACCGGGACAGTGAGCTCCTACGAGCAGTACTTC. Protein: CAMSTGTVSSYEQYF.

The CDR3: CASSTGLNTEAFF. CDR3 sequence (DNA): TGTGCCAGTAGTACAGGGTTGAACACTGAAGCTTTCTTT. The chain couples TRBV19 to TRBJ1-1; the D gene is possibly TRBD1 (5 bases). The germline V gene encodes CDR1 LNHDA and CDR2 SQIVND (reference sequence). This CDR3 is 13 amino acids long. Trimming took 4 bases from V and 0 from J, leaving 6 bases between them.

The chain joins TRBV10-2 to TRBJ2-3; D may be TRBD2 (6 bases). The CDR3 consists of 15 residues. Per the germline V gene, CDR1 is WSHSY and CDR2 is SAAADI. The V end was cut by 2 bases, the J end by 2 bases, with 11 bases between. The CDR3 is CASSEALAVTDTQYF. The CDR3 DNA reads as TGCGCCAGCAGTGAGGCGTTAGCGGTCACAGATACGCAGTATTTT.